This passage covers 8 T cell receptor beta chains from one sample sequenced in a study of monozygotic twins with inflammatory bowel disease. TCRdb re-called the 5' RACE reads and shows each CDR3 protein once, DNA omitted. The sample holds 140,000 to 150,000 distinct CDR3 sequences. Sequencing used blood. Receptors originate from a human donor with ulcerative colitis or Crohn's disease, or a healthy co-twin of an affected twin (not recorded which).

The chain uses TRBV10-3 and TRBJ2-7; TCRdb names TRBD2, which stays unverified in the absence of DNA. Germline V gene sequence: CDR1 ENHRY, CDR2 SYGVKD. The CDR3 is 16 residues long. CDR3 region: CAISEWGLAGVGEQYF.

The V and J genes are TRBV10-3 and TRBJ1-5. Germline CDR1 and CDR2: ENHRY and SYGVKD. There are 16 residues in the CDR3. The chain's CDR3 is CAISESTGNSNQPQHF.

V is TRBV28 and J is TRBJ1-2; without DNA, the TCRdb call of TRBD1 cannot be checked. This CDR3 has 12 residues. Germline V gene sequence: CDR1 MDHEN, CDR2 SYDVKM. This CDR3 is CASMGAVDGYTF.

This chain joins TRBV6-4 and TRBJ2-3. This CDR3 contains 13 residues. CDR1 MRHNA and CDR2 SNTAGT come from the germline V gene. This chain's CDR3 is CASGRTSEDTQYF.

This CDR3 is CASSLGRLAGASFQETQYF. V usage is TRBV11-2 and J usage is TRBJ2-5; the TCRdb call, TRBD2, lacks DNA for checking. CDR3 length: 19 amino acids. Germline V gene sequence: CDR1 SGHAT, CDR2 FQNNGV.

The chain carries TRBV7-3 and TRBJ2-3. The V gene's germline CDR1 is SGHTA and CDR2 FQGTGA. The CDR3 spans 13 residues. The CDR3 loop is CASSPDFTDTQYF.

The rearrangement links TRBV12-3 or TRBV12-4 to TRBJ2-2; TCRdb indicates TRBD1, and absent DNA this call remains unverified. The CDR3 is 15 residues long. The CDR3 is CASSPRGGISGELFF.

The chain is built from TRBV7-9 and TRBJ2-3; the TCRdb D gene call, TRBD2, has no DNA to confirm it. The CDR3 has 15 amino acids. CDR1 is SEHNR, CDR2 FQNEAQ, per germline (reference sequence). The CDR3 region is CASSPSGTITDTQYF. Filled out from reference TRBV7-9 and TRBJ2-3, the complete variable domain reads DTGVSQNPRHKITKRGQNVTFRCDPISEHNRLYWYRQTLGQGPEFLTYFQNEAQLEKSRLLSDRFSAERPKGSFSTLEIQRTEQGDSAMYLCASSPSGTITDTQYFGPGTRLTVL.